A single sample is the source of the 13 T cell receptor beta chains below, sequenced in a study of T cell repertoires in aging, cancer and after chemotherapy. Amplification of TCR beta used genomic DNA extracted from peripheral blood. Rearranged V-D-J TRB sequences were amplified with a mixed TRB-A/B primer pool. Via MiXCR, TCRdb re-called the multiplex PCR reads, giving one row per CDR3 protein. The repertoire consists of some 7,700 distinct CDR3 sequences, with roughly half occurring once and the leading ten covering 3.5%. The specimen was blood. Receptors were obtained from a human donor with a solid tumor.

The genes are TRBV6-2 or TRBV6-3 and TRBJ2-2; D is unclear. CDR3 size: 11 residues. Germline values: CDR1 MNHEY, CDR2 SVGEGT. V lost 6 bases and J 4 bases, leaving 3 bases between the germline ends. Here the CDR3 reads CASSRTGELFF. The CDR3 nucleotides are TGTGCCAGCAGCCGCACCGGGGAGCTGTTTTTT.

This clonotype was detected only a few times. The genes are TRBV30 and TRBJ1-2; D not certain. The V gene's germline CDR1 is GTSNPN and CDR2 SVGIG (reference sequence). With 4 bases removed from V and 5 bases from J, the gap between germline ends came to 8 bases. This CDR3 contains 11 residues. The CDR3 region is CAWKGGYGYTF. The CDR3 nucleotides are TGTGCCTGGAAGGGAGGGTATGGCTACACCTTC. Together with reference TRBV30 and TRBJ1-2, the CDR3 gives the full variable domain: SQTIHQWPATLVQPVGSPLSLECTVEGTSNPNLYWYRQAAGRGLQLLFYSVGIGQISSEVPQNLSASRPQDRQFILSSKKLLLSDSGFYLCAWKGGYGYTFGSGTRLTVV.

The CDR3 region has the DNA TGTGCCAGCAGCTTAGCCGGACAGGGGGTCGAGACCCAGTACTTC. Translation: CASSLAGQGVETQYF. This chain connects TRBV7-9 to TRBJ2-5, with 10 bases aligning to TRBD1. Germline CDR1 is SEHNR and CDR2 is FQNEAQ (reference sequence). The CDR3 consists of 15 residues. Germline trimming cut 0 bases from V and 5 bases from J; bases unmatched to any gene: 3.

This sequence joins TRBV7-2 and TRBJ2-1, with 13 positions matching TRBD2. There are 17 residues in the CDR3. J gave up 7 bases and V 3 bases, and 9 bases lay outside the gene matches. Germline CDR1 is SGHTA and CDR2 is FQGNSA. The chain's CDR3 is CASSFDGLAGDGNEQFF. Here the CDR3 DNA reads TGTGCCAGCAGCTTCGACGGACTAGCGGGAGACGGTAATGAGCAGTTCTTC.

This clonotype was seen more than once but under ten times. The J gene is TRBJ2-7, the V gene TRBV30; 10 positions agree with TRBD1. With 4 bases clipped from V and 2 bases from J, the junction kept 8 bases outside the gene matches. The CDR3 has 15 amino acids. Germline CDR1 and CDR2: GTSNPN and SVGIG (reference sequence). CDR3 in amino acids: CAWNRDRGAPYEQYF. Written as DNA, the CDR3 is TGTGCCTGGAACCGGGACAGGGGTGCACCCTACGAGCAGTACTTC.

This clonotype was counted between two and nine times. The V and J genes are TRBV27 and TRBJ2-7, with no clear D. The CDR3 has 12 amino acids. Germline-derived CDR1 and CDR2 are MNHEY and SMNVEV (reference sequence). V was pared by 6 bases and J by 5 bases, with 11 bases between. CDR3 in amino acids: CASRSPRNEQYF. The DNA of the CDR3 is TGTGCCAGCAGGTCGCCCAGGAACGAGCAGTACTTC.

The CDR3 loop reads CASSASLSQKLAGARDEQFF. The CDR3 DNA is TGTGCCAGCAGCGCGTCCCTGTCCCAGAAACTAGCGGGTGCCCGGGATGAGCAGTTCTTC. The chain recombines TRBV7-2 with TRBJ2-1, with 9 nucleotides matching TRBD2. Trimming removed 5 bases from V and 8 bases from J; junction bases left unmatched: 25. Germline V CDR1 and CDR2: SGHTA, FQGNSA. The CDR3 is 20 residues long.

The J gene is TRBJ1-1, the V gene TRBV6-6; D is perhaps TRBD1 (5 bases). This CDR3 is built from 14 residues. Germline assignment: CDR1 MNHNY and CDR2 SVGAGI (reference sequence). Trimming cost V 2 bases and J 1 base, with 8 bases left between them. CDR3: CASSYRGGNTEAFF. The DNA of the CDR3 is TGTGCCAGCAGTTACCGGGGGGGGAACACTGAAGCTTTCTTT.

V gene TRBV28 combines with J gene TRBJ1-2; D is unresolved. The V gene's germline CDR1 is MDHEN and CDR2 SYDVKM. The V gene lost 6 bases and the J gene lost 8 bases, with 10 bases spanning the gap. The CDR3 runs to 11 residues. CDR3 amino acids: CASSFPTGYTF. Written as DNA, the CDR3 is TGTGCCAGCAGCTTCCCGACAGGCTACACCTTC.

This clonotype came up a few times. The rearrangement uses TRBV12-3 or TRBV12-4 and TRBJ1-6; no reliable D call. The CDR3 length is 14 residues. Trimming removed 5 bases from V and 4 bases from J, with 9 bases in between. The DNA of the CDR3 is TGTGCCAGCAGTGTTGACATTTATAATTCACCCCTCCACTTT. This sequence encodes CASSVDIYNSPLHF.

V gene TRBV20-1 combines with J gene TRBJ2-7; TRBD2 matches at 7 bases. V lost 0 bases to trimming and J lost 2 bases; unmatched junction nucleotides: 7. The CDR3 loop spans 15 amino acids. Germline V lookup: CDR1 DFQATT, CDR2 SNEGSKA (reference sequence). This CDR3 reads CSARDWGEGTYEQYF. The CDR3 DNA sequence: TGCAGTGCTAGAGATTGGGGGGAGGGCACCTACGAGCAGTACTTC.

This clonotype has a handful of counts. The chain uses TRBV6-2 or TRBV6-3 and TRBJ2-7; 10 nucleotides line up with TRBD2. This CDR3 contains 15 residues. V lost 2 bases to trimming and J lost 4 bases; unmatched junction nucleotides: 5. Germline CDR1 reads MNHEY; CDR2 reads SVGEGT. The CDR3 protein is CASSYGSGRDYEQYF. The DNA of the CDR3 is TGTGCCAGCAGTTACGGAAGCGGGAGGGATTACGAGCAGTACTTC.

The chain has TRBV6-5 and TRBJ2-3; D unresolved. Germline CDR1 is MNHEY and CDR2 is SVGAGI. Trimming removed 0 bases at V and 7 bases at J, with 8 bases between. The CDR3 has 13 amino acids. The CDR3 sequence is CASSYSEENTQYF. The CDR3 DNA sequence: TGTGCCAGCAGTTACTCGGAAGAGAATACGCAGTATTTT.